One sample yielded the 8 T cell receptor beta chains listed below, sequenced in a study of Ad26.COV2.S vaccination and SARS-CoV-2 variants. The sample's treatment: some 20 received Ad26.COV2.S at low or high dose, single or two shots; five or six received placebo; per-sample allocation not given. On day 63 after the first injection, vaccine and placebo recipients gave samples. The protocol was immunoSEQ multiplex PCR, while the TCRdb copy is restricted to in-frame clones and leaves out a portion. The sample has fewer than 900,000 clones, 70% to 90% seen once. Sequencing was performed on peripheral blood, taken in a trial of Ad26.COV2.S vaccine versus placebo. All receptors derive from a person aged 18 to 65 who received the Ad26.COV2.S COVID-19 vaccine or a placebo.

This chain uses TRBV5-5 with TRBJ2-1; the D is unclear. CDR1 is SGHKS, CDR2 YYEKEE, per germline (reference sequence). V gave up 4 bases and J gave up 3 bases, with 14 bases separating them. This CDR3 region has 15 residues. CDR3 bases: TGTGCCAGCAGCCCTACTCCCTACGGCTACAATGAGCAGTTCTTC. Its translation is CASSPTPYGYNEQFF.

The V gene is TRBV5-1, the J gene TRBJ2-2; 9 bases line up with TRBD2. Germline trimming cut 5 bases from V and 4 bases from J; bases unmatched to any gene: 9. The CDR3 loop spans 16 amino acids. Germline CDR1 is SGHRS and CDR2 is YFSETQ. This chain's CDR3 is CASSWSGLAGTGELFF. The CDR3 region has the DNA TGCGCCAGCAGTTGGTCGGGACTAGCAGGCACCGGGGAGCTGTTTTTT.

The chain joins TRBV3-1 (or the pseudogene TRBV3-2) to TRBJ1-4; D uncertain. This CDR3 region has 14 residues. The V end lost 1 base, the J end lost 4 bases, and 7 bases lay between the germline ends. The germline CDR1 and CDR2 sequences are LGHDT and YNNKEL (reference sequence). The CDR3 nucleotides read TGTGCCAGCAGCCAAGCACAGTTTAATGAAAAACTGTTTTTT. Protein product: CASSQAQFNEKLFF.

About this clone: Other DNA sequences in this sample translate to the same CDR3. The chain joins TRBV9 to TRBJ2-7; the D gene is possibly TRBD2 (5 bases). Trimming pared 4 bases from V and 0 bases from J, leaving 11 bases between. CDR3 size: 14 residues. CDR1 is SGDLS and CDR2 is YYNGEE in the germline V gene. The CDR3 region is CASSPRTDSYEQYF. In DNA, the CDR3 is TGTGCCAGCAGCCCCCGGACTGACTCCTACGAGCAGTACTTC.

This clone was seen a few times. The chain recombines TRBV13 with TRBJ2-7, with TRBD1 matching 8 bases. The CDR3 sequence is 13 residues long. The germline V gene has CDR1 PRHDT and CDR2 FYEKMQ (reference sequence). With 3 bases clipped from V and 3 bases from J, the junction kept 1 base outside the gene matches. CDR3 sequence: CASSFGQGYEQYF. CDR3 DNA: TGTGCCAGCAGCTTCGGACAGGGCTACGAGCAGTACTTC. Combining the CDR3 with reference TRBV13 and TRBJ2-7 gives the whole variable domain AAGVIQSPRHLIKEKRETATLKCYPIPRHDTVYWYQQGPGQDPQFLISFYEKMQSDKGSIPDRFSAQQFSDYHSELNMSSLELGDSALYFCASSFGQGYEQYFGPGTRLTVT.

V usage is TRBV7-8 and J usage is TRBJ1-1; TRBD1 is a possible D gene (5 bases). The CDR3 covers 14 residues. Germline CDR1 reads SGHVS; CDR2 reads FQNEAQ. The V end lost 6 bases, the J end lost 4 bases, and 15 bases lay between the germline ends. In DNA form, the CDR3 reads TGTGCCAGCAGAGCTGGGGCACCCGTCACTGAAGCTTTCTTT. As protein: CASRAGAPVTEAFF.

This clone was counted a single time. The chain has TRBV27 and TRBJ2-7; 9 bases are a match to TRBD1. Trimming cost V 3 bases and J 2 bases; bases outside gene matches: 8. There are 16 residues in the CDR3. Germline V gene lookup returns CDR1 MNHEY and CDR2 SMNVEV (reference sequence). In nucleotides, the CDR3 is TGTGCCAGCAGTTTTGGGACAGGGCACCCTCCCTACGAGCAGTACTTC. This codes for CASSFGTGHPPYEQYF.

J is TRBJ2-7 and V is TRBV30, with D possibly called TRBD1 or TRBD2 (5 bases each). V shed 1 base and J shed 2 bases, with 12 bases lying between them. Germline V gene sequence: CDR1 GTSNPN, CDR2 SVGIG (reference sequence). This CDR3 is 14 amino acids long. DNA for the CDR3: TGTGCCTGGAGTGCGGGACGGACGGCCTACGAGCAGTACTTC. Translated, it gives CAWSAGRTAYEQYF.